The 23 T cell receptor beta chains below were found in one sample sequenced in a study of blood T cells in healthy people across ages. A J-beta primer mix and a sample-barcoded 5' primer were used in a second PCR of roughly 6 to 12 cycles. TCRdb independently ran MiXCR on the 5' RACE reads; one entry per CDR3 protein. The profile covers over a million distinct CDR3 sequences, with approximately 26% appearing a single time and about 0.72% taken by the ten largest. The same data also contributed to another study, on T cells of mothers and their children.

The sequenced sample was blood. These receptors originate from a girl aged 2 to 9 in good health.

The CDR3 coding sequence is TGTGCCAGCAGTTTAACGGTAGCGGGGGGGCCGGCGCAGTATTTT. Its protein is CASSLTVAGGPAQYF. V is TRBV28 and J is TRBJ2-3; 11 bases agree with TRBD2. V was clipped by 2 bases and J by 10 bases; unmatched bases: 8. This CDR3 has 15 amino acids. CDR1 is MDHEN, CDR2 SYDVKM, per germline.

This clonotype was found a few times. The V call is TRBV28, the J call TRBJ1-1, with D hard to call. Germline CDR1 reads MDHEN; CDR2 reads SYDVKM. V lost 5 bases and J 5 bases, leaving 9 bases between the germline ends. This CDR3 spans 12 amino acids. The chain's CDR3 is CASSTDRTEAFF. In DNA, the CDR3 is TGTGCCAGCAGTACTGACCGGACTGAAGCTTTCTTT.

The chain couples TRBV10-1 to TRBJ1-4; perhaps TRBD1 as D (5 bases). CDR3 size: 15 residues. Trimming left V 4 bases short and J 4 bases short, with 13 bases between. Germline CDR1 and CDR2: WNHNN and SYGVQD (reference sequence). The CDR3 nucleotides read TGCGCCAGCAGTGCCTCAGGGCTCGGTAATGAAAAACTGTTTTTT. It encodes CASSASGLGNEKLFF.

CDR3 residues: CSVEEGLARTYNEQFF. CDR3 DNA sequence: TGCAGCGTTGAAGAGGGGTTAGCGCGAACCTACAATGAGCAGTTCTTC. V gene TRBV29-1 combines with J gene TRBJ2-1; the D gene is possibly TRBD2 (5 bases). CDR1 SQVTM and CDR2 ANQGSEA come from the germline V gene. CDR3 size: 16 residues. V dropped 0 bases and J dropped 2 bases, with 14 bases sitting between them.

This clonotype was counted between two and nine times. The J gene is TRBJ2-3, the V gene TRBV4-1, with 7 bases aligning to TRBD2. There are 15 residues in the CDR3. V was clipped by 1 base and J by 3 bases; unmatched bases: 4. Per germline, CDR1 MGHRA and CDR2 YSYEKL. CDR3 sequence (DNA): TGCGCCAGCAGCCAAGGGCCTAGCGGTACAGATACGCAGTATTTT. It yields the protein CASSQGPSGTDTQYF.

The chain links TRBV6-5 to TRBJ1-1; D is possibly TRBD1 (6 bases). The CDR3 is 11 amino acids. The germline gives CDR1 MNHEY, CDR2 SVGAGI. Trimming pared 7 bases from V and 11 bases from J, leaving 14 bases between. The CDR3 region has the DNA TGTGCCAGCACCCAGGGGTGGGAGGCTTTCTTT. It encodes CASTQGWEAFF.

V and J are TRBV7-3 and TRBJ2-1; 8 bases line up with TRBD2. The germline gives CDR1 SGHTA, CDR2 FQGTGA. The V gene end was trimmed by 4 bases and the J gene end by 5 bases; junction bases not matched to a gene: 7. The CDR3 has 15 residues. The CDR3 nucleotides are TGTGCCAGCAGCTACCTAGCGGGCTACAACAATGAGCAGTTCTTC. It specifies CASSYLAGYNNEQFF.

This chain uses TRBV7-8 with TRBJ2-7, with D possibly matching TRBD2 (6 bases). Germline V gene lookup returns CDR1 SGHVS and CDR2 FQNEAQ. The CDR3 extends over 17 amino acids. V lost 4 bases and J 0 bases, leaving 19 bases between the germline ends. The CDR3 region has the DNA TGTGCCAGCAGCTCCAGGGTGGGGCTAGCGACCTCCTACGAGCAGTACTTC. This encodes CASSSRVGLATSYEQYF.

The chain combines TRBV20-1 with TRBJ1-2; D is perhaps TRBD1 (5 bases). There are 10 residues in the CDR3. The V and J ends lost 6 bases and 6 bases respectively, with 8 bases between them. From germline, CDR1 is DFQATT and CDR2 SNEGSKA (reference sequence). CDR3 loop: CSARGDGYTF. The CDR3 nucleotides are TGCAGTGCACGGGGCGATGGCTACACCTTC.

The chain links TRBV20-1 to TRBJ2-7, with a possible D match to TRBD2 (5 bases). The CDR3 length is 14 residues. Trimming left V 0 bases short and J 4 bases short, with 13 bases between. Per germline, CDR1 DFQATT and CDR2 SNEGSKA (reference sequence). The CDR3 DNA is TGCAGTGCTAGAGATGGAGCGGACCCTTACGAGCAGTACTTC. It encodes CSARDGADPYEQYF.

The chain recombines TRBV27 with TRBJ1-4; TRBD1 might be the D (6 bases). V was pared by 8 bases and J by 7 bases, with 20 bases between. This CDR3 has 15 amino acids. Germline assignment: CDR1 MNHEY and CDR2 SMNVEV (reference sequence). The CDR3 sequence is CASRLVGGSSEKLFF. The CDR3 DNA follows: TGTGCCAGCCGGTTGGTGGGGGGCTCGTCTGAAAAACTGTTTTTT. Supplemented by reference TRBV27 and TRBJ1-4, the full variable domain reads EAQVTQNPRYLITVTGKKLTVTCSQNMNHEYMSWYRQDPGLGLRQIYYSMNVEVTDKGDVPEGYKVSRKEKRNFPLILESPSPNQTSLYFCASRLVGGSSEKLFFGSGTQLSVL.

This clonotype was observed a handful of times. This chain links TRBV13 with TRBJ2-3, with unresolved D. CDR1 PRHDT and CDR2 FYEKMQ come from the germline V gene (reference sequence). The CDR3 is made up of 13 amino acids. Trimming pared 6 bases from V and 4 bases from J, leaving 11 bases between. Here the CDR3 DNA reads TGTGCCAGCAGTCAGCTAGAGGCAGATACGCAGTATTTT. Protein sequence: CASSQLEADTQYF. The variable domain in full, with the rest retrieved from reference TRBV13 and TRBJ2-3, is AAGVIQSPRHLIKEKRETATLKCYPIPRHDTVYWYQQGPGQDPQFLISFYEKMQSDKGSIPDRFSAQQFSDYHSELNMSSLELGDSALYFCASSQLEADTQYFGPGTRLTVL.

This clonotype has a handful of counts. The V gene is TRBV5-1, the J gene TRBJ2-5; TRBD2 aligns across 12 bases. Gene TRBJ2-1 matches the end of the DNA better, so the J call may be wrong. Looked up from germline, CDR1 is SGHRS and CDR2 is YFSETQ. There are 15 residues in the CDR3. The CDR3 protein is CASTPTSGGKNEQFF. The CDR3 coding sequence is TGCGCCAGCACCCCGACTAGCGGGGGAAAAAATGAGCAGTTCTTC.

The rearrangement uses TRBV5-1 and TRBJ2-5; 7 bases are shared with TRBD1. The better agreement between TRBJ2-7 and the DNA end casts doubt on the J call. This CDR3 has 15 residues. Germline V gives CDR1 SGHRS, CDR2 YFSETQ. The CDR3 sequence: CASSLETGMTYEQYF. The CDR3 DNA follows: TGCGCCAGCAGCTTGGAGACAGGGATGACCTACGAGCAGTACTTC.

A few counts support this clonotype. V usage is TRBV4-1 and J usage is TRBJ2-7; no clear D gene. The V end lost 0 bases, the J end lost 7 bases, and 16 bases lay between the germline ends. The CDR3 consists of 15 residues. CDR1 and CDR2 (germline): MGHRA, YSYEKL. The CDR3 region has the DNA TGCGCCAGCAGCCAAGATGGTGTGGCTCCCGAGGAGCAGTACTTC. It translates to CASSQDGVAPEEQYF.

This chain links TRBV7-2 with TRBJ2-7; 7 positions match TRBD1. With 6 bases clipped from V and 5 bases from J, the junction kept 10 bases outside the gene matches. The germline CDR1 and CDR2 sequences are SGHTA and FQGNSA. This CDR3 is 14 amino acids long. The CDR3 reads CASRFTGVAHEQYF. The CDR3 DNA reads as TGTGCCAGCAGGTTCACAGGGGTCGCCCACGAGCAGTACTTC.

The V and J genes are TRBV29-1 and TRBJ1-2; possible D gene TRBD1, 5 bases. Looked up from germline, CDR1 is SQVTM and CDR2 is ANQGSEA. V was pared by 1 base and J by 5 bases, with 11 bases between. The CDR3 is made up of 13 amino acids. The CDR3 protein is CSVEGEGLYGYTF. CDR3 sequence (DNA): TGCAGCGTTGAAGGAGAGGGGTTGTATGGCTACACCTTC.

The chain employs TRBV6-6 and TRBJ1-2; D might be TRBD1 (5 bases). In germline, CDR1 is MNHNY, CDR2 SVGAGI (reference sequence). The V and J ends lost 0 bases and 7 bases respectively, with 6 bases between them. The CDR3 consists of 12 residues. The CDR3 DNA is TGTGCCAGCAGTTACTCGGGGGTTGGCTACACCTTC. This gives the protein CASSYSGVGYTF.

In this sample, this clonotype turned up a few times. This chain links TRBV5-1 with TRBJ2-7; D is ambiguous. This CDR3 comprises 10 residues. Trimming pared 5 bases from V and 5 bases from J, leaving 5 bases between. The germline V gene has CDR1 SGHRS and CDR2 YFSETQ. The CDR3 loop reads CASSHDEQYF. In DNA, the CDR3 is TGCGCCAGCAGTCATGACGAGCAGTACTTC. The whole variable domain, remainder taken from reference TRBV5-1 and TRBJ2-7, is KAGVTQTPRYLIKTRGQQVTLSCSPISGHRSVSWYQQTPGQGLQFLFEYFSETQRNKGNFPGRFSGRQFSNSRSEMNVSTLELGDSALYLCASSHDEQYFGPGTRLTVT.

The table lists this clonotype with a few counts. V usage is TRBV12-3 or TRBV12-4 and J usage is TRBJ1-1, with D perhaps matching TRBD1 (5 bases). The CDR3 loop spans 13 amino acids. V dropped 4 bases and J dropped 9 bases, with 15 bases sitting between them. CDR3: CASSSRDSPQAFF. CDR3 nucleotide sequence: TGTGCCAGCAGTTCGCGGGACTCTCCCCAAGCTTTCTTT.

This chain links TRBV29-1 with TRBJ2-5; 10 nucleotides line up with TRBD2. The CDR3 is 12 amino acids. The V segment lost 8 bases and the J segment 4 bases; nucleotides outside the gene matches: 4. The germline CDR1 and CDR2 sequences are SQVTM and ANQGSEA. The CDR3 nucleotides read TGCAGCTCCTTAGCGGGGGGAGAGACCCAGTACTTC. It codes for CSSLAGGETQYF.

This chain joins TRBV12-3 or TRBV12-4 and TRBJ1-4, with unresolved D. The V and J ends lost 5 bases and 1 base respectively, with 11 bases between them. The CDR3 loop spans 15 amino acids. The CDR3 loop reads CASSPRSQTNEKLFF. DNA for the CDR3: TGTGCCAGCAGTCCGAGGAGCCAAACTAATGAAAAACTGTTTTTT.

The sample holds a few counts of this clonotype. The chain recombines TRBV13 with TRBJ2-6; no reliable D call. The CDR3 is 17 amino acids. V lost 4 bases and J 0 bases, leaving 13 bases between the germline ends. Germline V gene sequence: CDR1 PRHDT, CDR2 FYEKMQ (reference sequence). The CDR3, as DNA: TGTGCCAGCAGCTCGCGGACCTATATCTCTGGGGCCAACGTCCTGACTTTC. Protein product: CASSSRTYISGANVLTF.